The sequence of this T cell receptor beta chain was determined in a study of blood T cell repertoires in COVID-19. Enrollees, roughly 18 to 89 years old, lived in 24 US areas. Assay used: immunoSEQ multiplex PCR; TCRdb lists only in-frame clones, some missing. The data contain 200,000 to 250,000 clones, around 90% of them singletons. V gave up 0 bases and J gave up 7 bases, with 12 bases separating them. The CDR3 extends over 14 amino acids. CDR1 and CDR2 (germline): LGHNA, YSLEER. This clonotype was obtained from a woman in her 30s with acute COVID-19. Sequencing was done on a sample of PBMCs or T cells enriched from blood (not recorded which). This sequence joins TRBV4-3 and TRBJ1-1; weak D call: TRBD1 (5 bases). The CDR3 DNA sequence: TGCGCCAGCAGCCAAGATGCGGGACGCGATGAAGCTTTCTTT. This encodes CASSQDAGRDEAFF.